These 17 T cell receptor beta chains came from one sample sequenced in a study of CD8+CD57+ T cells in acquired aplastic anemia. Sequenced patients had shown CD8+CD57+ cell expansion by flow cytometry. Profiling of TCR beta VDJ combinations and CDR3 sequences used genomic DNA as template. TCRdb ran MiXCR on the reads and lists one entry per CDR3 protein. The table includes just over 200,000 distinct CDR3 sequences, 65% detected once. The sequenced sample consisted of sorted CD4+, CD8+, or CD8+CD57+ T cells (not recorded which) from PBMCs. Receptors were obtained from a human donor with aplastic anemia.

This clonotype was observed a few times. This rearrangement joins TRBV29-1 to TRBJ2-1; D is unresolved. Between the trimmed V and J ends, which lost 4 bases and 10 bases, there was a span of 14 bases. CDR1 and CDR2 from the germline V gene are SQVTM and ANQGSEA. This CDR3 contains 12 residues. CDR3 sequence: CSVAQESLEQFF. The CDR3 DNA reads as TGCAGCGTTGCTCAGGAGAGTTTGGAGCAGTTCTTC.

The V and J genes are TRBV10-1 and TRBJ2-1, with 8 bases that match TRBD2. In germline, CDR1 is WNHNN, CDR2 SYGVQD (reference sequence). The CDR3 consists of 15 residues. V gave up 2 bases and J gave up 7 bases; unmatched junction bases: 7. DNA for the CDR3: TGCGCCAGCAGTGAGGGGGTAGCGGGACCGAATGAGCAGTTCTTC. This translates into CASSEGVAGPNEQFF.

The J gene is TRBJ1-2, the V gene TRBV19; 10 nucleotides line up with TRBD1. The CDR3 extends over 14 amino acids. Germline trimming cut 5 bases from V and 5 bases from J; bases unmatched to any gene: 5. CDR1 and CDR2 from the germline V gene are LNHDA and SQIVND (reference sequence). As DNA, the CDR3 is TGTGCCAGTAGTCCTTGGGACAGGGGTTATGGCTACACCTTC. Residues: CASSPWDRGYGYTF.

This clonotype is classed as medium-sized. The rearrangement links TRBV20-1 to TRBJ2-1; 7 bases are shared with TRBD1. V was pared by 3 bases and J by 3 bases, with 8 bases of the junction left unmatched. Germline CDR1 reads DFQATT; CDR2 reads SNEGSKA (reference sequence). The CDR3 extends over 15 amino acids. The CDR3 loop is CSASFSGTDYNEQFF. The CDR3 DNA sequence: TGCAGTGCTAGCTTTTCGGGGACAGACTACAATGAGCAGTTCTTC.

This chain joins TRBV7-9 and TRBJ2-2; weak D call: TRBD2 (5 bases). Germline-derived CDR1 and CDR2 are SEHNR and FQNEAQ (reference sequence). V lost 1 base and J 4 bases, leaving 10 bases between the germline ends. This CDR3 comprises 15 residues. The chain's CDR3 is CASSLVPSSTGELFF. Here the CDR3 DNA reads TGTGCCAGCAGCTTAGTCCCTAGCTCCACCGGGGAGCTGTTTTTT.

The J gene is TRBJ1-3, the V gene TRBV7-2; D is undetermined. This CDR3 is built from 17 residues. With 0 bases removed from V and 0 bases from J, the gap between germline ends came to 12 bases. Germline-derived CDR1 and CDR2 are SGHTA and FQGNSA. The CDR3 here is CASSLARSGSSGNTIYF. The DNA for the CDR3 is TGTGCCAGCAGCTTAGCGAGGTCAGGATCCTCTGGAAACACCATATATTTT.

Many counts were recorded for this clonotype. The chain's CDR3 is CASGGAGFWVSGELFF. CDR3 coding DNA: TGTGCCAGCGGGGGGGCAGGGTTCTGGGTTTCCGGGGAGCTGTTTTTT. V is TRBV12-3 or TRBV12-4 and J is TRBJ2-2; D perhaps matches TRBD2 (7 bases). The CDR3 has 16 amino acids. V was pared by 8 bases and J by 6 bases, with 22 bases between.

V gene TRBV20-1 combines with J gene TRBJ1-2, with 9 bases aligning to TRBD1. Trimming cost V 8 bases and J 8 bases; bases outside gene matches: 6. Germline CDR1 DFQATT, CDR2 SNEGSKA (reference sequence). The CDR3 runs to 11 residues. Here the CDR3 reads CSYRGLYGYTF. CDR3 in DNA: TGCAGTTACAGGGGGCTGTACGGCTACACCTTC.

The CDR3 DNA sequence: TGTGCCACCAGCGGGGGGAGGGACAGCTCCTACGAGCAGTACTTC. This codes for CATSGGRDSSYEQYF. The chain has TRBV15 and TRBJ2-7; D is possibly TRBD1 or TRBD2 (7 bases each). This CDR3 has 15 residues. V was shortened by 5 bases and J by 0 bases, with 14 bases between the two germline ends. The germline gives CDR1 LNHNV, CDR2 YYDKDF (reference sequence). Drawing the rest from reference TRBV15 and TRBJ2-7, the complete variable domain is DAMVIQNPRYQVTQFGKPVTLSCSQTLNHNVMYWYQQKSSQAPKLLFHYYDKDFNNEADTPDNFQSRRPNTSFCFLDIRSPGLGDTAMYLCATSGGRDSSYEQYFGPGTRLTVT.

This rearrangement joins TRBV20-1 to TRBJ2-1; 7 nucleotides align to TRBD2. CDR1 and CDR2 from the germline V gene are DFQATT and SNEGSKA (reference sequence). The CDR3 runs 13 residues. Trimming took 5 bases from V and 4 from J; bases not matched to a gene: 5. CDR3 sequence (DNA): TGCAGTGCTGGAAGCGGGACGTACAATGAGCAGTTCTTC. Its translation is CSAGSGTYNEQFF.

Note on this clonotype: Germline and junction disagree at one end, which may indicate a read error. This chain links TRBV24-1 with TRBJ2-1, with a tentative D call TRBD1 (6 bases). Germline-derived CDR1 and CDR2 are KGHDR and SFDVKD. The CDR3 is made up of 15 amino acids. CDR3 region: CAASAPAGGHNEQFF. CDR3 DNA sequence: TGTGCCGCCAGTGCCCCGGCTGGGGGCCACAATGAGCAGTTCTTC.

CDR3 protein: CASSQVGGSSYEQYF. The CDR3 coding sequence is TGTGCCAGCAGCCAAGTAGGAGGGAGCTCCTACGAGCAGTACTTC. This chain uses TRBV7-6 with TRBJ2-7; TRBD2 is a possible D gene (6 bases). The CDR3 covers 15 residues. Germline V gene sequence: CDR1 SGHVS, CDR2 FNYEAQ. V was trimmed by 5 bases and J by 0 bases, leaving 14 bases between them.

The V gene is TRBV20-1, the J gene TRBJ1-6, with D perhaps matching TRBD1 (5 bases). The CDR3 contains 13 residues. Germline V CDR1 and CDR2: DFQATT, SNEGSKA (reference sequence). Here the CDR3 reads CRPMRGVDSPLHF. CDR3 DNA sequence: TGCAGGCCCATGCGGGGGGTGGATTCACCCCTCCACTTT.

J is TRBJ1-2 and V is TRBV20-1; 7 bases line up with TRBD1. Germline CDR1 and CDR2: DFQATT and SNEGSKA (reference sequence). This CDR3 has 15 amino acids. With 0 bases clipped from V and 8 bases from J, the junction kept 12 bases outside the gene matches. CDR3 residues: CSARETGAPSIGYTF. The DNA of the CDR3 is TGCAGTGCTAGAGAAACAGGGGCGCCTTCTATCGGCTACACCTTC.

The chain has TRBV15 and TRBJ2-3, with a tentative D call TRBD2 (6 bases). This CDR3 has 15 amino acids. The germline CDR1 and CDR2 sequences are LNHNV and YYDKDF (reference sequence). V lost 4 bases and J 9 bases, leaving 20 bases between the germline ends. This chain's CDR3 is CATSKPGDGDDTQYF. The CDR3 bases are TGTGCCACCAGCAAACCGGGAGACGGCGATGACACGCAGTATTTT.

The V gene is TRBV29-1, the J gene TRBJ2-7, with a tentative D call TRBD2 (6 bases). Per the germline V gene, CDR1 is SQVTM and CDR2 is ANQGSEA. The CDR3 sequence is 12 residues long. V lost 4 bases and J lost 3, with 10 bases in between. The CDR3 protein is CSVVAGSYEQYF. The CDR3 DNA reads TGCAGCGTTGTGGCCGGGAGCTACGAGCAGTACTTC.

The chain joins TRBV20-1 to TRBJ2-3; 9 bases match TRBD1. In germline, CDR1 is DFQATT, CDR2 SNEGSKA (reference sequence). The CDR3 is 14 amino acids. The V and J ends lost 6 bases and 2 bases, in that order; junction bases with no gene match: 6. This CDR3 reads CSARQGGYTDTQYF. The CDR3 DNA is TGCAGTGCCAGACAGGGGGGGTACACAGATACGCAGTATTTT.